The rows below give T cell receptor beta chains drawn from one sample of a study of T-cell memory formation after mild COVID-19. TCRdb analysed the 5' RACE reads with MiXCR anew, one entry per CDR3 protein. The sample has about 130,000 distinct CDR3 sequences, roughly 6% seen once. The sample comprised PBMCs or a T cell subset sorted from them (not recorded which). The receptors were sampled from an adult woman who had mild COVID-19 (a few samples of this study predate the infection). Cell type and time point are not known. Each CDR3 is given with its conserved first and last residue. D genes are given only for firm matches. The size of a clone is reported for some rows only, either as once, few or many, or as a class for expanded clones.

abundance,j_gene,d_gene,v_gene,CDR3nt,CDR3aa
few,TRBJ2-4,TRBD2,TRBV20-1,TGCAGTGCTAGGATTAGCGGGAGGGCCGATAAAAACATTCAGTACTTC,CSARISGRADKNIQYF
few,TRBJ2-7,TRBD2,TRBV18,TGTGCCAGCTCACCACTAGCGGGGAAATACGAGCAGTACTTC,CASSPLAGKYEQYF
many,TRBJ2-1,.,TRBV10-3,TGTGCCATCAGTGAGTGGAGGGATGAGCAGTTCTTC,CAISEWRDEQFF
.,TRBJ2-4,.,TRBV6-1,TGTGCCAGCAGTGAAGGAGGGTCCGCCAAAAACATTCAGTACTTC,CASSEGGSAKNIQYF
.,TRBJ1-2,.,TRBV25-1,TGTGCCAGCGGGCAGCGGGGACACGGCGGCTACACCTTC,CASGQRGHGGYTF
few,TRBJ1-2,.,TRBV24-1,TGTGCCACCAGTCCAAGAGACGATAAATATGGCTACACCTTC,CATSPRDDKYGYTF
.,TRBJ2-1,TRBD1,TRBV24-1,TGTGCCACCAGTGATCCGGGACAGGGAAGGTACAATGAGCAGTTCTTC,CATSDPGQGRYNEQFF
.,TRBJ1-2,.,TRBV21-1,TGTGCCAGCAGTAAAACGGAGCAGGGTCTGGTTTTACCAAACTATGGCTACACCTTC,CASSKTEQGLVLPNYGYTF
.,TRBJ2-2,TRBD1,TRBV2,TGTGCCAGCAGTATCGCCCAGGGGGCCACCGGGGAGCTGTTTTTT,CASSIAQGATGELFF
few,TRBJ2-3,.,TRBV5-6,TGTGCCAGCAACCCTGGACACTACACAGATACGCAGTATTTT,CASNPGHYTDTQYF
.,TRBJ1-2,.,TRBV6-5,TGTGCCAGCAGTTACTACCCCAGACATGGATTTACCTATGGCTACACCTTC,CASSYYPRHGFTYGYTF
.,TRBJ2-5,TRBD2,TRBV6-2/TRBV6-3,TGTGCCAGCAGTTACTCGAGCGGGGGGACACATTCGGCCCAGTACTTC,CASSYSSGGTHSAQYF
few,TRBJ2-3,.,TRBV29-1,TGCAGCGTTGAAGGAATGCTGGGCGGTTGGATCACAGATACGCAGTATTTT,CSVEGMLGGWITDTQYF
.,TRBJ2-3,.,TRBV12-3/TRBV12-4,TGTGCCAGCAGTTTTCGGGGGCGCGAAGATACGCAGTATTTT,CASSFRGREDTQYF
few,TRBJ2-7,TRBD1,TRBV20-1,TGCAGTGCTAACGGGGACAGAAGCTACGAGCAGTACTTC,CSANGDRSYEQYF
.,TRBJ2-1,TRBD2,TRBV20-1,TGCAGTGCTGAAACAGGGAGCGGGAGCTCCTACAATGAGCAGTTCTTC,CSAETGSGSSYNEQFF
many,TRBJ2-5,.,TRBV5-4,TGTGCCAGCAGCTTGGAAGGAAAGGGAGAGACCCAGTACTTC,CASSLEGKGETQYF
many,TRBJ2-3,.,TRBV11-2,TGTGCCAGCAGTTACCATACAGATACGCAGTATTTT,CASSYHTDTQYF
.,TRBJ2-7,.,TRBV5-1,TGCGCCAGCAGCTCTAACTTACAGGGAGCCTACGAGCAGTACTTC,CASSSNLQGAYEQYF
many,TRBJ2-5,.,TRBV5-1,TGCGCCAGCAGATCGGGACTCCAAGAGACCCAGTACTTC,CASRSGLQETQYF
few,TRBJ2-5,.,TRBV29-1,TGCAGCGTCGCCAAGGGCGGCCAAGGCGGGACCCAGTACTTC,CSVAKGGQGGTQYF
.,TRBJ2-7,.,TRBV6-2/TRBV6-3,TGTGCCAGCAGTTACTCGATAGCAAAGAGGGCCGAGCAGTACTTC,CASSYSIAKRAEQYF
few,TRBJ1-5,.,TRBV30,TGTGCCTGGAGTTCTTCGGTCACTCAGCCCCAGCATTTT,CAWSSSVTQPQHF
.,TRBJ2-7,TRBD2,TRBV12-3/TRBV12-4,TGTGCCAGCGGAGCGGGGGGGGCCTACGAGCAGTACTTC,CASGAGGAYEQYF
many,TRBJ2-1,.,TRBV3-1,TGTGCCAGCAGCCAAGCGGGGGAGAACAATGAGCAGTTCTTC,CASSQAGENNEQFF
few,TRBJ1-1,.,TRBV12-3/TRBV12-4,TGTGCCAGCAGTTTCCCCCCCAATTTAAAAGCTTTCTTT,CASSFPPNLKAFF
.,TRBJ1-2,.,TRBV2,TGTGCCAGCAGCGAGTCTTCTTTCTGGGGGGTCAACTATGGCTACACCTTC,CASSESSFWGVNYGYTF
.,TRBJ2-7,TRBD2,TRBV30,TGTGCCTGGAGTCTCCGAGGGCCTAGCGGCGTTGAGCAGTACTTC,CAWSLRGPSGVEQYF
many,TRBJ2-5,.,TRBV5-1,TGCGCCAGCAGCCGCCGGACGGTAGATTCAGGGACCCAGTACTTC,CASSRRTVDSGTQYF
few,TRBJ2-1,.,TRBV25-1,TGTGCCAGCGGCCCTACAGGGTTAAGCTCCTACAATGAGCAGTTCTTC,CASGPTGLSSYNEQFF
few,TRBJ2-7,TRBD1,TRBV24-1,TGTGCCACCAGTGAGACAGGGGTCGGACGATTCGAGCAGTACTTC,CATSETGVGRFEQYF